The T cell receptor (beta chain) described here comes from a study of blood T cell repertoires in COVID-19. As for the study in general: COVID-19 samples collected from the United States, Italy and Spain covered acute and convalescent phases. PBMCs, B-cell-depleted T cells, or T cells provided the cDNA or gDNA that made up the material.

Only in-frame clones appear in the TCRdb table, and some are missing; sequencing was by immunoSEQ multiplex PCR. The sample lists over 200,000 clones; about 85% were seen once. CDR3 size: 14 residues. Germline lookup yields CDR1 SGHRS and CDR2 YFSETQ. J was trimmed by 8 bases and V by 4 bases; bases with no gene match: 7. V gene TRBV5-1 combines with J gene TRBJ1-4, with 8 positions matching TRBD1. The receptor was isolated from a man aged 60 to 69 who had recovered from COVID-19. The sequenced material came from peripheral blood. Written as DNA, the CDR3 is TGCGCCAGCAGCCCGGACAGGGTTAGGGAAAAACTGTTTTTT. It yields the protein CASSPDRVREKLFF.